This TCR beta chain was sequenced for a study of shared clonotypes between healthy human individuals. Here immunoSEQ multiplex PCR was the method, and the copy in TCRdb shows in-frame clones only, minus some. The repertoire holds more than 1 million clones, with 70% to 80% as singletons. With 2 bases removed from V and 2 bases from J, the gap between germline ends came to 17 bases. CDR1 and CDR2 from the germline V gene are MGHRA and YSYEKL. The CDR3 spans 17 residues. Donors, healthy HIV-negative adults, lacked recent acute infections or vaccinations. The rearrangement joins TRBV4-1 to TRBJ2-3; D could derive from TRBD1 or TRBD2 (6 bases each). Sequenced sample: memory CD4+ T cells from PBMCs. The subset denotes: CD45RA-negative fraction. The receptor's source is a man aged 18 to 29 in good health. Some clones in this sample may be carry-over from other donors' samples. CDR3 bases: TGCGCCAGCAGCCAACAATTAGGGGGGACCTTCACAGATACGCAGTATTTT. It codes for CASSQQLGGTFTDTQYF.